The 28 T cell receptor beta chains presented below share a single source sample, sequenced in a study of T cells in tumors after PD-1 blockade. The method was immunoSEQ multiplex PCR; TCRdb's version includes in-frame clones alone and lacks a portion of them. The top ten hold about 4% of the sample, which has tens of thousands of clones, roughly 80% seen once. The specimen was PBMCs, collected before anti-PD-1 treatment. These receptors were taken from a human donor with basal cell carcinoma.

In its sample, this clone was seen a few times. The chain combines TRBV2 with TRBJ1-2, with D possibly being TRBD1 (6 bases). Germline loops: CDR1 SNHLY, CDR2 FYNNEI. V was pared by 3 bases and J by 8 bases, with 13 bases between. This CDR3 spans 13 amino acids. CDR3: CASSEGGQSGYTF. CDR3 in DNA: TGTGCCAGCAGTGAGGGGGGCCAGAGCGGCTACACCTTC.

The J gene is TRBJ2-5, the V gene TRBV10-2; 8 bases align to TRBD2. The trim removed 4 bases at V and 5 bases at J, leaving 9 bases unmatched. CDR3 length equals 15 residues. In germline, CDR1 is WSHSY, CDR2 SAAADI. Written as DNA, the CDR3 is TGCGCCAGCAGTGGGATAGCGGGGCCCAGGGAGACCCAGTACTTC. Encoded protein: CASSGIAGPRETQYF.

This rearrangement joins TRBV3-1 (or the pseudogene TRBV3-2) to TRBJ1-1; 7 positions agree with TRBD1. V dropped 3 bases and J dropped 7; count of bases not matched to a gene: 2. The CDR3 loop spans 12 amino acids. From germline, CDR1 is LGHDT and CDR2 YNNKEL (reference sequence). The CDR3 sequence is CASSQDRIEAFF. The CDR3 DNA sequence: TGTGCCAGCAGCCAGGACAGGATTGAAGCTTTCTTT.

This clone was observed a handful of times. The gene calls are TRBV7-4 and TRBJ2-7; D ambiguous. V dropped 1 base and J dropped 5 bases, with 3 bases sitting between them. The CDR3 sequence is 11 residues long. CDR1 SGHVT and CDR2 SQSDAQ come from the germline V gene. The CDR3 protein is CASSLEDEQYF. CDR3 in DNA: TGTGCCAGCAGCTTAGAGGACGAGCAGTACTTC. Using reference TRBV7-4 and TRBJ2-7 for the parts outside the CDR3, the full variable domain is GAGVSQSPRYKVAKRGRDVALRCDSISGHVTLYWYRQTLGQGSEVLTYSQSDAQRDKSGRPSGRFSAERPERSVSTLKIQRTEQGDSAVYLCASSLEDEQYFGPGTRLTVT.

This clone was seen once. The rearrangement links TRBV14 to TRBJ2-1; no reliable D call. Trimming removed 4 bases from V and 9 bases from J, with 16 bases in between. The CDR3 length is 14 residues. Germline CDR1 and CDR2: SGHDN and FVKESK. The CDR3 loop reads CASSPIETWGEQFF. CDR3 sequence (DNA): TGTGCCAGCAGCCCCATAGAAACCTGGGGTGAGCAGTTCTTC.

The count of this clone is one. This sequence joins TRBV4-1 and TRBJ1-1, with D uncertain. CDR3 length: 11 amino acids. Trimming stripped 0 bases from V and 6 bases from J, with 2 bases between. Germline lookup yields CDR1 MGHRA and CDR2 YSYEKL. CDR3: CASSQDSEAFF. CDR3 coding DNA: TGCGCCAGCAGCCAAGATTCTGAAGCTTTCTTT.

The genes are TRBV19 and TRBJ2-2; the D gene could be TRBD1 or TRBD2 (6 bases each). The V end was cut by 0 bases, the J end by 3 bases, with 14 bases between. The CDR3 covers 17 residues. Germline V gives CDR1 LNHDA, CDR2 SQIVND (reference sequence). Here the CDR3 reads CASSIDIGGGHTGELFF. Here the CDR3 DNA reads TGTGCCAGTAGTATAGATATCGGAGGGGGTCACACCGGGGAGCTGTTTTTT. The complete variable domain, with remaining parts taken from reference TRBV19 and TRBJ2-2, reads DGGITQSPKYLFRKEGQNVTLSCEQNLNHDAMYWYRQDPGQGLRLIYYSQIVNDFQKGDIAEGYSVSREKKESFPLTVTSAQKNPTAFYLCASSIDIGGGHTGELFFGEGSRLTVL.

The chain carries TRBV2 and TRBJ1-6; 9 bases line up with TRBD1. This CDR3 is 16 amino acids long. V was pared by 6 bases and J by 10 bases, with 13 bases of the junction left unmatched. Per the germline V gene, CDR1 is SNHLY and CDR2 is FYNNEI. Written as DNA, the CDR3 is TGTGCCAGCAGCGGATTACTAGGACAGGGGCGATCACCCCTCCACTTT. It translates to CASSGLLGQGRSPLHF.

The rearrangement joins TRBV14 to TRBJ1-1; D call uncertain. Germline CDR1 is SGHDN and CDR2 is FVKESK. Trimming left V 3 bases short and J 3 bases short, with 14 bases between. This CDR3 comprises 15 residues. CDR3 residues: CASSHGQAGYTEAFF. CDR3 nucleotides: TGTGCCAGCAGCCACGGGCAGGCGGGGTACACTGAAGCTTTCTTT.

This chain connects TRBV5-6 to TRBJ2-5; D is undetermined. The CDR3 is 14 residues long. V was trimmed by 2 bases and J by 1 base, leaving 9 bases between them. The germline CDR1 and CDR2 sequences are SGHDT and YYEEEE. This CDR3 is CASSLGHLQETQYF. The CDR3 coding sequence is TGTGCCAGCAGCTTAGGGCACCTCCAAGAGACCCAGTACTTC. Using reference TRBV5-6 and TRBJ2-5 for the parts outside the CDR3, the full variable domain is DAGVTQSPTHLIKTRGQQVTLRCSPKSGHDTVSWYQQALGQGPQFIFQYYEEEERQRGNFPDRFSGHQFPNYSSELNVNALLLGDSALYLCASSLGHLQETQYFGPGTRLLVL.

The V and J genes are TRBV5-1 and TRBJ1-1; D may be TRBD1 (5 bases). V gave up 5 bases and J gave up 6 bases, with 17 bases separating them. Germline V gene lookup returns CDR1 SGHRS and CDR2 YFSETQ. There are 14 residues in the CDR3. CDR3 protein: CASRPSGGDSEAFF. CDR3 DNA sequence: TGCGCCAGCAGGCCCTCTGGGGGGGACTCTGAAGCTTTCTTT. Based on the CDR3 plus reference TRBV5-1 and TRBJ1-1, the full variable domain is KAGVTQTPRYLIKTRGQQVTLSCSPISGHRSVSWYQQTPGQGLQFLFEYFSETQRNKGNFPGRFSGRQFSNSRSEMNVSTLELGDSALYLCASRPSGGDSEAFFGQGTRLTVV.

The V call is TRBV24-1, the J call TRBJ2-1; D is perhaps TRBD2 (5 bases). The germline V gene encodes CDR1 KGHDR and CDR2 SFDVKD. CDR3 size: 14 residues. Trimming removed 3 bases from V and 7 bases from J, with 12 bases in between. This CDR3 reads CATSDPPGGNEQFF. The CDR3 coding sequence is TGTGCCACCAGTGATCCCCCCGGCGGGAATGAGCAGTTCTTC.

The rearrangement joins TRBV28 to TRBJ1-2, with 8 bases identical to TRBD1. V dropped 2 bases and J dropped 8; count of bases not matched to a gene: 4. Germline-derived CDR1 and CDR2 are MDHEN and SYDVKM. The CDR3 consists of 13 residues. The CDR3 protein is CASSLGQGFGYTF. Written as DNA, the CDR3 is TGTGCCAGCAGTTTAGGACAGGGTTTCGGCTACACCTTC.

The V gene is TRBV24-1, the J gene TRBJ2-7, with unresolved D. Trimming pared 8 bases from V and 4 bases from J, leaving 23 bases between. The CDR3 sequence is 16 residues long. CDR1 is KGHDR and CDR2 is SFDVKD in the germline V gene. The CDR3 reads CATIDLHVGYIYEQYF. DNA of the CDR3: TGTGCCACCATCGACCTTCATGTAGGGTACATTTACGAGCAGTACTTC.

The V gene is TRBV19, the J gene TRBJ1-4; D is unresolved. Trimming stripped 4 bases from V and 3 bases from J, with 9 bases between. The CDR3 loop spans 14 amino acids. Germline CDR1 and CDR2: LNHDA and SQIVND (reference sequence). DNA for the CDR3: TGTGCCAGTAGTACCCGGGCGTCTAATGAAAAACTGTTTTTT. This codes for CASSTRASNEKLFF. Based on the CDR3 plus reference TRBV19 and TRBJ1-4, the full variable domain is DGGITQSPKYLFRKEGQNVTLSCEQNLNHDAMYWYRQDPGQGLRLIYYSQIVNDFQKGDIAEGYSVSREKKESFPLTVTSAQKNPTAFYLCASSTRASNEKLFFGSGTQLSVL.

V is TRBV2 and J is TRBJ2-3; 11 nucleotides match TRBD2. This CDR3 contains 15 residues. Germline-derived CDR1 and CDR2 are SNHLY and FYNNEI. The junction had 7 bases not matched to a gene; V was cut back by 6 bases and J by 5 bases. The CDR3 coding sequence is TGTGCCAGCAGAAATAGCGGGGGGGCAGGAGATACGCAGTATTTT. Its protein is CASRNSGGAGDTQYF.

This rearrangement joins TRBV7-2 to TRBJ1-4, with D possibly being TRBD1 (6 bases). The CDR3 contains 14 residues. Per germline, CDR1 SGHTA and CDR2 FQGNSA. The V and J ends lost 5 bases and 8 bases respectively, with 15 bases between them. CDR3 sequence reads: CASSLGQRREKLFF. CDR3 DNA sequence: TGTGCCAGCAGCCTCGGACAGCGTAGGGAAAAACTGTTTTTT.

The rearrangement links TRBV29-1 to TRBJ2-1, with D tentatively TRBD1 (6 bases). The V end was cut by 6 bases, the J end by 3 bases, with 18 bases between. The V gene's germline CDR1 is SQVTM and CDR2 ANQGSEA. The CDR3 is made up of 15 amino acids. The chain's CDR3 is CSVAGQSPHYNEQFF. The CDR3 nucleotides are TGCAGCGTAGCCGGACAGTCCCCTCACTACAATGAGCAGTTCTTC.

This sequence joins TRBV3-1 (or the pseudogene TRBV3-2) and TRBJ2-1; D is ambiguous. Trimming shortened V by 3 bases and J by 0 bases, and 9 bases separated the two germline ends. This CDR3 has 15 residues. CDR1 and CDR2 (germline): LGHDT, YNNKEL (reference sequence). The CDR3 region has the DNA TGTGCCAGCAGCCATGAAGTCGCCTCCTACAATGAGCAGTTCTTC. Protein product: CASSHEVASYNEQFF.

The V and J genes are TRBV7-2 and TRBJ2-7; 12 bases match TRBD2. Trimming took 6 bases from V and 3 from J; bases not matched to a gene: 0. Per the germline V gene, CDR1 is SGHTA and CDR2 is FQGNSA. CDR3 length: 13 residues. The CDR3 sequence is CASRLAGGYEQYF. Here the CDR3 DNA reads TGTGCCAGCAGACTAGCGGGGGGCTACGAGCAGTACTTC.

This clone was found a few times. The V call is TRBV7-9, the J call TRBJ1-1; D is unclear. The V gene lost 3 bases and the J gene lost 1 base, with 6 bases spanning the gap. The CDR3 has 13 residues. Germline V lookup: CDR1 SEHNR, CDR2 FQNEAQ (reference sequence). The CDR3 reads CASSFYANTEAFF. CDR3 nucleotides: TGTGCCAGCAGCTTCTATGCGAACACTGAAGCTTTCTTT.

The CDR3 loop reads CASSKGLAGGQETQYF. CDR3 bases: TGTGCCAGCAGCAAAGGTCTAGCGGGGGGCCAAGAGACCCAGTACTTC. The J gene is TRBJ2-5, the V gene TRBV21-1; TRBD2, the table's D call, was not compared with the DNA. TRBV21-1 is designated a pseudogene. This CDR3 has 16 residues.

The chain has TRBV12-5 and TRBJ2-4, with D possibly being TRBD2 (7 bases). Germline loops: CDR1 LGHNT, CDR2 FRNRAP. V was cut by 0 bases and J by 7 bases, with 16 bases left in between. The length of the CDR3 is 16 residues. The CDR3 spells CASGLVQGPGGNIQYF. DNA of the CDR3: TGTGCTAGTGGTTTGGTACAGGGACCGGGGGGTAACATTCAGTACTTC.

The chain uses TRBV9 and TRBJ2-7; D is ambiguous. This CDR3 is 15 amino acids long. Germline CDR1 reads SGDLS; CDR2 reads YYNGEE. V was trimmed by 0 bases and J by 0 bases, leaving 10 bases between them. The DNA of the CDR3 is TGTGCCAGCAGCGTAGGGTCTGGTGCCTCCTACGAGCAGTACTTC. Its protein is CASSVGSGASYEQYF.

The chain has TRBV3-1 (or the pseudogene TRBV3-2) and TRBJ2-1, with D tentatively TRBD2 (7 bases). Germline CDR1 LGHDT, CDR2 YNNKEL (reference sequence). V lost 0 bases and J lost 14, with 17 bases in between. The CDR3 totals 14 residues. As DNA, the CDR3 is TGTGCCAGCAGCCAAGATACTATTCGGGGGGCGGAGTTCTTC. This codes for CASSQDTIRGAEFF.

The chain joins TRBV19 to TRBJ1-1; no clear D gene. The ends were cut back, 5 bases at V and 1 base at J, with 8 bases in the middle. Germline assignment: CDR1 LNHDA and CDR2 SQIVND (reference sequence). There are 13 residues in the CDR3. CDR3 amino acids: CASSEDGNTEAFF. CDR3 nucleotides: TGTGCCAGTAGTGAGGATGGGAACACTGAAGCTTTCTTT.

The J gene is TRBJ1-1, the V gene TRBV18; D not resolved. The CDR3 runs 13 residues. The germline CDR1 and CDR2 sequences are KGHSH and LQKENI. V lost 5 bases and J lost 1, with 8 bases in between. For the CDR3, the DNA is TGTGCCAGCTCAGAAATGGCGAACACTGAAGCTTTCTTT. Amino acids: CASSEMANTEAFF.

Only a few counts were recorded for this clone. J is TRBJ1-2 and V is TRBV30; possible D gene TRBD1, 5 bases. This CDR3 spans 13 amino acids. Germline assignment: CDR1 GTSNPN and CDR2 SVGIG (reference sequence). V gave up 1 base and J gave up 6 bases, with 12 bases separating them. CDR3 residues: CAWSENGGNGYTF. The CDR3 nucleotides are TGTGCCTGGAGTGAAAACGGGGGGAATGGCTACACCTTC.